The 6 T cell receptor beta chains given below trace back to one sample, sequenced in a study of cytomegalovirus exposure and HLA in healthy donors. Vbeta (60) and Jbeta (13) primers were used in the PCR. Only in-frame clones appear in the TCRdb table, and some are missing; sequencing was by immunoSEQ multiplex PCR. The repertoire holds about 200,000 clones, with about 83% as singletons. The sequencing input was PBMCs. All receptors come from a man in his forties or fifties in good health and CMV-seropositive.

The chain carries TRBV18 and TRBJ1-5, with D possibly being TRBD1 (5 bases). Trimming pared 6 bases from V and 0 bases from J, leaving 12 bases between. CDR3 length: 15 amino acids. Germline CDR1 is KGHSH and CDR2 is LQKENI. The CDR3 DNA reads as TGTGCCAGCTCGATTTCAGGGAATAGCAATCAGCCCCAGCATTTT. This encodes CASSISGNSNQPQHF.

This clone came up once. The rearrangement links TRBV2 to TRBJ2-1, with a weak D call TRBD2 (6 bases). CDR1 and CDR2 from the germline V gene are SNHLY and FYNNEI. With 3 bases removed from V and 5 bases from J, the gap between germline ends came to 14 bases. The CDR3 length is 15 residues. CDR3 sequence (DNA): TGTGCCAGCAGTGACTGGGGAGGTGAACACAATGAGCAGTTCTTC. This gives the protein CASSDWGGEHNEQFF. Full variable domain (rest looked up from reference TRBV2 and TRBJ2-1): EPEVTQTPSHQVTQMGQEVILRCVPISNHLYFYWYRQILGQKVEFLVSFYNNEISEKSEIFDDQFSVERPDGSNFTLKIRSTKLEDSAMYFCASSDWGGEHNEQFFGPGTRLTVL.

The chain joins TRBV5-8 to TRBJ1-5; D is possibly TRBD1 (6 bases). The CDR3 is 18 residues long. Germline-derived CDR1 and CDR2 are SGHTS and YDEGEE. V dropped 2 bases and J dropped 5 bases, with 23 bases sitting between them. In nucleotides, the CDR3 is TGTGCCAGCAGCTTTGCCGGGCTACAGGGACCCTCCGATCAGCCCCAGCATTTT. Encoded protein: CASSFAGLQGPSDQPQHF. Full variable domain (rest looked up from reference TRBV5-8 and TRBJ1-5): EAGVTQSPTHLIKTRGQQATLRCSPISGHTSVYWYQQALGLGLQFLLWYDEGEERNRGNFPPRFSGRQFPNYSSELNVNALELEDSALYLCASSFAGLQGPSDQPQHFGDGTRLSIL.

The J gene is TRBJ1-1, the V gene TRBV18, with D tentatively TRBD1 (6 bases). V was shortened by 3 bases and J by 2 bases, with 10 bases between the two germline ends. The CDR3 is 14 amino acids. From germline, CDR1 is KGHSH and CDR2 LQKENI. CDR3: CASSPLDRNTEAFF. The CDR3 DNA is TGTGCCAGCTCACCTCTGGACAGAAACACTGAAGCTTTCTTT.

This clone was detected only once. The chain couples TRBV19 to TRBJ2-2; D is perhaps TRBD2 (5 bases). The CDR3 spans 15 residues. Germline-derived CDR1 and CDR2 are LNHDA and SQIVND (reference sequence). Trimming took off 3 bases at V and 5 bases at J, with 13 bases between the two ends. CDR3 protein: CASSIAFPGTGELFF. CDR3 sequence (DNA): TGTGCCAGTAGTATTGCTTTTCCGGGGACCGGGGAGCTGTTTTTT.

This clone was detected only once. This chain connects TRBV5-6 to TRBJ1-2, with 7 positions matching TRBD1. Germline CDR1 is SGHDT and CDR2 is YYEEEE. The CDR3 has 15 amino acids. J gave up 7 bases and V 4 bases, and 13 bases lay outside the gene matches. The CDR3 region is CASSPTGIGIGGYTF. The CDR3 DNA is TGTGCCAGCAGCCCGACAGGGATCGGTATCGGTGGCTACACCTTC.